The clone carrying this T cell receptor beta chain appeared once. Its antigen is undetermined. This sample was included in a study of cytomegalovirus exposure and HLA in healthy donors. Findings of the study overall: Reported results showed that the classifier diagnosed cytomegalovirus status with high specificity and sensitivity. Some public TCRs appeared in many individuals, while most sequences were rare. A list of 150 or so TCR beta chains associated with cytomegalovirus was given.

TCRdb's table, derived via immunoSEQ multiplex PCR, lists solely in-frame clones and lacks some. The data hold about 180,000 clones, with around nine tenths observed a single time. The donors were members of the approximately 120-subject validation cohort (separate from the roughly 670-subject first cohort). This CDR3 region has 16 residues. CDR1 is SGHRS, CDR2 YFSETQ, per germline. V was shortened by 0 bases and J by 4 bases, with 13 bases between the two germline ends. This sequence was found in a man aged 18 to 29 in good health and CMV-seropositive. What was sequenced was PBMCs. V is TRBV5-1 and J is TRBJ2-2; TRBD1 is a possible D gene (7 bases). In DNA, the CDR3 is TGCGCCAGCAGCTTGGCGGGGGCAGGGGGCACCGGGGAGCTGTTTTTT. Amino acid sequence: CASSLAGAGGTGELFF.